One and the same sample provided the 31 T cell receptor beta chains below, sequenced in a study of CD8+ T cells in alopecia areata. Treatment here: oral pan-JAK inhibitor, 5-10 mg twice daily. Sequencing relied on a cDNA template that was reverse transcribed from extracted RNA. The protocol was immunoSEQ multiplex PCR, while the TCRdb copy is restricted to in-frame clones and leaves out a portion. The table lists around 100,000 clones, roughly 50% of them singletons, with approximately 12% in the top ten. The specimen comprised CD8+ T cells sorted from blood, sampled at week 24, from a patient treated with tofacitinib. The receptors were gathered from a human donor with alopecia areata.

The chain recombines TRBV28 with TRBJ1-5; tentatively, D is TRBD1 (5 bases). Per germline, CDR1 MDHEN and CDR2 SYDVKM. The CDR3 contains 12 residues. Deletions cut 5 bases from V and 9 bases from J, with 11 bases between. CDR3 bases: TGTGCCAGCAGTCTCCAGGGAGGGCCCCAGCATTTT. Translating gives CASSLQGGPQHF.

This clone was seen only once. J is TRBJ2-5 and V is TRBV13, with TRBD2 identical over 7 bases. J lost 3 bases, V lost 5 bases, and 3 bases had no gene match. From germline, CDR1 is PRHDT and CDR2 FYEKMQ (reference sequence). The CDR3 covers 13 residues. The CDR3 DNA sequence: TGTGCCAGCAGCCTCCGGGGGGAAGAGACCCAGTACTTC. Protein sequence: CASSLRGEETQYF.

This chain connects TRBV5-4 to TRBJ1-1; D gene ambiguous. Trimming left V 4 bases short and J 4 bases short, with 14 bases between. CDR1 and CDR2 (germline): SGHNT, YYREEE (reference sequence). The CDR3 covers 14 residues. For the CDR3, the DNA is TGTGCCAGCAGCACCAGCACGGGAGCCACTGAAGCTTTCTTT. This encodes CASSTSTGATEAFF. Together with reference TRBV5-4 and TRBJ1-1, the CDR3 gives the full variable domain: ETGVTQSPTHLIKTRGQQVTLRCSSQSGHNTVSWYQQALGQGPQFIFQYYREEENGRGNFPPRFSGLQFPNYSSELNVNALELDDSALYLCASSTSTGATEAFFGQGTRLTVV.

V is TRBV13 and J is TRBJ2-7, with D possibly matching TRBD1 (6 bases). The germline gives CDR1 PRHDT, CDR2 FYEKMQ (reference sequence). The V end lost 5 bases, the J end lost 5 bases, and 19 bases lay between the germline ends. The CDR3 spans 15 residues. CDR3: CASSPPEGVSDEQYF. CDR3 DNA sequence: TGTGCCAGCAGCCCCCCTGAGGGGGTTTCCGACGAGCAGTACTTC.

The rearrangement joins TRBV19 to TRBJ2-1; D remains unclear. V shed 4 bases and J shed 0 bases, with 10 bases lying between them. CDR1 is LNHDA and CDR2 is SQIVND in the germline V gene (reference sequence). The CDR3 runs 15 residues. The DNA of the CDR3 is TGTGCCAGTAGTACCGGCAGGAGCTCCTACAATGAGCAGTTCTTC. Amino acids: CASSTGRSSYNEQFF.

The sample holds a few counts of this clone. The V call is TRBV12-5, the J call TRBJ2-5; D is perhaps TRBD1 or TRBD2 (5 bases each). There are 17 residues in the CDR3. Germline loops: CDR1 LGHNT, CDR2 FRNRAP. V shed 6 bases and J shed 5 bases, with 25 bases lying between them. The CDR3 loop reads CASGDGVDIRGWETQYF. The CDR3 DNA reads as TGTGCTAGTGGCGACGGGGTGGACATCCGTGGATGGGAGACCCAGTACTTC.

This clone was counted a few times. The chain recombines TRBV15 with TRBJ2-7; D assignment may be TRBD1 or TRBD2 (6 bases each). This CDR3 contains 16 residues. The germline CDR1 and CDR2 sequences are LNHNV and YYDKDF (reference sequence). V was cut by 0 bases and J by 2 bases, with 14 bases left in between. In DNA, the CDR3 is TGTGCCACCAGCAGAGATCAGATGGGGGGCCCCTACGAGCAGTACTTC. Translated: CATSRDQMGGPYEQYF.

The chain joins TRBV4-1 to TRBJ1-6; TRBD1 matches 10 bases. V lost 4 bases and J lost 8; bases outside the gene matches: 5. The length of the CDR3 is 15 residues. CDR1 is MGHRA, CDR2 YSYEKL, per germline. CDR3 nucleotides: TGCGCCAGCAGCCTCACCGGGACAGGGGATTCACCCCTCCACTTT. Its translation: CASSLTGTGDSPLHF.

The chain carries TRBV13 and TRBJ2-1; 12 positions match TRBD2. The germline V gene has CDR1 PRHDT and CDR2 FYEKMQ (reference sequence). The CDR3 spans 16 residues. The junction had 4 bases not matched to a gene; V was cut back by 2 bases and J by 5 bases. CDR3 amino acids: CASSLTGLAGNNEQFF. The CDR3 bases are TGTGCCAGCAGCTTAACCGGACTAGCGGGAAACAATGAGCAGTTCTTC. The variable domain in full, with the rest retrieved from reference TRBV13 and TRBJ2-1, is AAGVIQSPRHLIKEKRETATLKCYPIPRHDTVYWYQQGPGQDPQFLISFYEKMQSDKGSIPDRFSAQQFSDYHSELNMSSLELGDSALYFCASSLTGLAGNNEQFFGPGTRLTVL.

Concerning this clone: At one of its ends the junction is not consistent with the germline gene, which may arise from a read error. The chain combines TRBV9 with TRBJ2-3; maybe TRBD1 (6 bases). The CDR3 totals 15 residues. Germline values: CDR1 SGDLS, CDR2 YYNGEE. CDR3 residues: CASGVRTASTDTQYF. CDR3 nucleotides: TGTGCCAGCGGCGTTAGGACAGCTAGCACAGATACGCAGTATTTT.

The chain has TRBV15 and TRBJ2-7; D is perhaps TRBD1 (6 bases). V was trimmed by 5 bases and J by 4 bases, leaving 9 bases between them. This CDR3 is built from 12 residues. Per germline, CDR1 LNHNV and CDR2 YYDKDF (reference sequence). The chain's CDR3 is CATSQGRYEQYF. The CDR3 nucleotides read TGTGCCACCAGCCAGGGGCGGTACGAGCAGTACTTC.

The chain recombines TRBV10-2 with TRBJ2-7; TRBD2 is a possible D gene (5 bases). V was trimmed by 4 bases and J by 4 bases, leaving 8 bases between them. CDR3 length: 12 amino acids. Germline values: CDR1 WSHSY, CDR2 SAAADI. The CDR3 here is CASSGTLYEQYF. For the CDR3, the DNA is TGCGCCAGCAGTGGGACTCTTTACGAGCAGTACTTC.

Comment on this clone: The same CDR3 also results from other DNA sequences found in this sample. The chain carries TRBV7-9 and TRBJ2-5, with D hard to call. V lost 3 bases and J 2 bases, leaving 7 bases between the germline ends. This CDR3 comprises 13 residues. From germline, CDR1 is SEHNR and CDR2 FQNEAQ (reference sequence). CDR3 nucleotide sequence: TGTGCCAGCAGCTTGACGGTACAAGAGACCCAGTACTTC. Encoded protein: CASSLTVQETQYF.

CDR3: CASSVDGTVEPLHF. CDR3 coding DNA: TGTGCCAGCAGCGTAGATGGGACAGTTGAACCCCTCCACTTT. The chain links TRBV9 to TRBJ1-6; 7 bases agree with TRBD1. Germline CDR1 and CDR2: SGDLS and YYNGEE. The CDR3 spans 14 residues. Losses at the gene ends were 0 bases for V and 12 bases for J; bases not matched to a gene: 6.

The rearrangement uses TRBV9 and TRBJ2-7, with 7 nucleotides matching TRBD1. The germline CDR1 and CDR2 sequences are SGDLS and YYNGEE. The CDR3 covers 16 residues. The junction had 13 bases not matched to a gene; V was cut back by 3 bases and J by 4 bases. In nucleotides, the CDR3 is TGTGCCAGCAGCGCGGGGCACCGGGACAGACCATACGAGCAGTACTTC. Its translation is CASSAGHRDRPYEQYF.

This clone was seen a few times. The chain links TRBV5-6 to TRBJ2-3; no reliable D call. The CDR3 length is 19 residues. The V and J ends lost 2 bases and 0 bases respectively, with 22 bases between them. From germline, CDR1 is SGHDT and CDR2 YYEEEE. The CDR3: CASSFGPQYLETSTDTQYF. The CDR3 coding sequence is TGTGCCAGCAGCTTCGGACCGCAATATCTAGAGACTAGCACAGATACGCAGTATTTT. Combining the CDR3 with reference TRBV5-6 and TRBJ2-3 gives the whole variable domain DAGVTQSPTHLIKTRGQQVTLRCSPKSGHDTVSWYQQALGQGPQFIFQYYEEEERQRGNFPDRFSGHQFPNYSSELNVNALLLGDSALYLCASSFGPQYLETSTDTQYFGPGTRLTVL.

The chain has TRBV29-1 and TRBJ2-7; maybe TRBD2 (5 bases). Germline CDR1 is SQVTM and CDR2 is ANQGSEA. The length of the CDR3 is 12 residues. The V and J ends lost 6 bases and 3 bases respectively, with 12 bases between them. The CDR3 DNA reads as TGCAGCGTCCGCGGACGGGACTACGAGCAGTACTTC. It is translated as CSVRGRDYEQYF.

The V gene is TRBV6-1, the J gene TRBJ2-5; D is unclear. Trimming stripped 5 bases from V and 4 bases from J, with 11 bases between. Per the germline V gene, CDR1 is MNHNS and CDR2 is SASEGT. The length of the CDR3 is 13 residues. CDR3 loop: CASSLGEAETQYF. CDR3 nucleotides: TGTGCCAGCAGTTTAGGAGAAGCAGAGACCCAGTACTTC.

The V gene is TRBV29-1, the J gene TRBJ1-1; D ambiguous. CDR3 length: 13 amino acids. V lost 0 bases and J lost 1, with 6 bases in between. Germline CDR1 SQVTM, CDR2 ANQGSEA. The CDR3 DNA follows: TGCAGCGTTGAAGATGCCGAGAACACTGAAGCTTTCTTT. It translates to CSVEDAENTEAFF.

As DNA, the CDR3 is TGTGCCAGCAGCGCGAGCGGCCCCTCCTACGAGCAGTACTTC. Encoded protein: CASSASGPSYEQYF. The chain recombines TRBV9 with TRBJ2-7, with D possibly TRBD2 on 5 matching bases. Germline V gives CDR1 SGDLS, CDR2 YYNGEE. V dropped 3 bases and J dropped 0 bases, with 10 bases sitting between them. The CDR3 runs 14 residues.

For the CDR3, the DNA is TGTGCCAGCAGTTACCCGTTTAATGGTGGCGGCACTGAAGCTTTCTTT. It encodes CASSYPFNGGGTEAFF. The chain couples TRBV6-5 to TRBJ1-1; D uncertain. Germline V lookup: CDR1 MNHEY, CDR2 SVGAGI. There are 16 residues in the CDR3. Trimming took off 2 bases at V and 4 bases at J, with 17 bases between the two ends.

The rearrangement uses TRBV5-6 and TRBJ1-5, with D possibly TRBD1 on 6 matching bases. V lost 4 bases and J 7 bases, leaving 15 bases between the germline ends. Per germline, CDR1 SGHDT and CDR2 YYEEEE. The CDR3 sequence is 14 residues long. CDR3 in DNA: TGTGCCAGCAGCACTGAGGGGGTCGCCCAGCCCCAGCATTTT. Amino acid sequence: CASSTEGVAQPQHF.

DNA of the CDR3: TGTGCCAGCAGCTTATCCTCGGACATTCAGTACTTC. As protein: CASSLSSDIQYF. V and J are TRBV13 and TRBJ2-4; D gene unclear. The CDR3 has 12 residues. Germline loops: CDR1 PRHDT, CDR2 FYEKMQ (reference sequence). Trimming took off 2 bases at V and 8 bases at J, with 7 bases between the two ends.

This clone has just one count. This chain links TRBV27 with TRBJ1-2; TRBD1 might be the D (5 bases). The ends were cut back, 3 bases at V and 2 bases at J, with 13 bases in the middle. The CDR3 extends over 15 amino acids. Germline CDR1 reads MNHEY; CDR2 reads SMNVEV (reference sequence). The CDR3 loop reads CASSFLDSLNYGYTF. In DNA, the CDR3 is TGTGCCAGCAGTTTTTTAGACAGTCTAAACTATGGCTACACCTTC.

The CDR3 nucleotides are TGTGCCAGTAGTCCCCACGGGGCGGGGGGGCCGAATACGCAGTATTTT. Encoded protein: CASSPHGAGGPNTQYF. The chain has TRBV19 and TRBJ2-3; 9 bases line up with TRBD2. V lost 5 bases, J lost 7 bases, and 13 bases stayed unmatched. The V gene's germline CDR1 is LNHDA and CDR2 SQIVND (reference sequence). This CDR3 region has 16 residues.

The chain carries TRBV27 and TRBJ2-1, with D unresolved. V lost 5 bases and J lost 8, with 16 bases in between. The CDR3 has 14 amino acids. In germline, CDR1 is MNHEY, CDR2 SMNVEV (reference sequence). DNA of the CDR3: TGTGCCAGCAGTCCCCGTTCTAGTCAGGATGAGCAGTTCTTC. This encodes CASSPRSSQDEQFF.

Only a few counts were recorded for this clone. The chain recombines TRBV6-1 with TRBJ2-5; TRBD1 matches at 8 bases. The end of the DNA fits TRBJ2-7 better, so the J call may be wrong. The V gene's germline CDR1 is MNHNS and CDR2 SASEGT. This CDR3 contains 13 residues. CDR3 nucleotide sequence: TGTGCCAGCGGTGGGACAGGACCCTACGAGCAGTACTTC. Translated: CASGGTGPYEQYF.

The rearrangement links TRBV7-6 to TRBJ2-7; D is unclear. The CDR3 consists of 13 residues. The V and J ends lost 8 bases and 3 bases respectively, with 14 bases between them. Germline V lookup: CDR1 SGHVS, CDR2 FNYEAQ. The CDR3 nucleotides are TGTGCCAGCGGCCAAATCGGAATCTACGAGCAGTACTTC. It encodes CASGQIGIYEQYF.

J is TRBJ2-5 and V is TRBV13; D gene unclear. This CDR3 region has 11 residues. V was trimmed by 1 base and J by 5 bases, leaving 2 bases between them. Germline CDR1 reads PRHDT; CDR2 reads FYEKMQ (reference sequence). As DNA, the CDR3 is TGTGCCAGCAGCTTAGCCGAGACCCAGTACTTC. Protein: CASSLAETQYF.

The chain carries TRBV4-1 and TRBJ1-1; a possible D gene is TRBD1 (5 bases). Per the germline V gene, CDR1 is MGHRA and CDR2 is YSYEKL. CDR3 length: 15 residues. V lost 1 base and J lost 1, with 10 bases in between. CDR3 nucleotide sequence: TGCGCCAGCAGCCAAGTAAGGGGTAGGAACACTGAAGCTTTCTTT. Its translation: CASSQVRGRNTEAFF.

This chain joins TRBV28 and TRBJ1-5; D ambiguous. The CDR3 totals 16 residues. Trimming took off 10 bases at V and 0 bases at J, with 19 bases between the two ends. From germline, CDR1 is MDHEN and CDR2 SYDVKM. The CDR3 DNA sequence: TGTGCCACCTCCGACGGAGCCGGTTATAGCAATCAGCCCCAGCATTTT. Protein: CATSDGAGYSNQPQHF.